The 19 T cell receptor beta chains reported below all come from one sample, sequenced in a study of immune evolution from preneoplasia to lung adenocarcinoma. Produced via immunoSEQ multiplex PCR; TCRdb's table is partial and in-frame only. The sample lists some 8,200 clones, 75% to 80% occurring once. Sequencing was performed on FFPE adjacent normal lung tissue. Every receptor here comes from a person in their sixties or seventies with lung adenocarcinoma.

The chain joins TRBV5-1 to TRBJ1-1; D call uncertain. V shed 0 bases and J shed 2 bases, with 5 bases lying between them. This CDR3 has 13 residues. Germline V lookup: CDR1 SGHRS, CDR2 YFSETQ. The CDR3 protein is CASSLGSNTEAFF. The DNA of the CDR3 is TGCGCCAGCAGCTTGGGGTCTAACACTGAAGCTTTCTTT.

CDR3 bases: TGTGCCAGCAGCTTAGGGGCGGGGCGAGACACTGAAGCTTTCTTT. It translates to CASSLGAGRDTEAFF. The chain combines TRBV11-3 with TRBJ1-1; a weak D match, TRBD1 (5 bases). Trimming took off 1 base at V and 3 bases at J, with 12 bases between the two ends. Germline lookup yields CDR1 SGHNT and CDR2 YENEEA. CDR3 length equals 15 residues.

This clone was seen a handful of times. The rearrangement links TRBV18 to TRBJ2-5; no clear D gene. Germline CDR1 and CDR2: KGHSH and LQKENI. There are 13 residues in the CDR3. V lost 2 bases, J lost 5 bases, and 9 bases lay in between. The CDR3 sequence is CASSPIVGETQYF. The DNA for the CDR3 is TGTGCCAGCTCACCAATCGTTGGCGAGACCCAGTACTTC.

The rearrangement joins TRBV5-1 to TRBJ2-7; no firm D call. This CDR3 has 15 residues. V dropped 0 bases and J dropped 0 bases, with 10 bases sitting between them. Germline V CDR1 and CDR2: SGHRS, YFSETQ. In nucleotides, the CDR3 is TGCGCCAGCAGCTTGGGATCATTTAGCTCCTACGAGCAGTACTTC. Translating gives CASSLGSFSSYEQYF.

The V gene is TRBV7-9, the J gene TRBJ1-1, with D uncertain. The CDR3 has 14 amino acids. CDR1 and CDR2 from the germline V gene are SEHNR and FQNEAQ (reference sequence). V lost 2 bases, J lost 3 bases, and 10 bases lay in between. CDR3 in DNA: TGTGCCAGCAGCTTAAGGGCGGGATACACTGAAGCTTTCTTT. Translated: CASSLRAGYTEAFF.

The rearrangement joins TRBV29-1 to TRBJ1-1; D call uncertain. The germline CDR1 and CDR2 sequences are SQVTM and ANQGSEA. This CDR3 has 13 residues. The ends were cut back, 7 bases at V and 1 base at J, with 13 bases in the middle. The CDR3 here is CSASLQTNTEAFF. CDR3 DNA sequence: TGCAGCGCCTCATTACAGACGAACACTGAAGCTTTCTTT.

The rearrangement links TRBV5-6 to TRBJ2-3; 11 bases match TRBD2. There are 16 residues in the CDR3. Germline assignment: CDR1 SGHDT and CDR2 YYEEEE. J gave up 4 bases and V 1 base, and 5 bases lay outside the gene matches. The CDR3 here is CASSLTSGSVADTQYF. For the CDR3, the DNA is TGTGCCAGCAGCTTGACTAGCGGGAGCGTCGCAGATACGCAGTATTTT.

The chain joins TRBV5-6 to TRBJ1-1; D unresolved. V dropped 4 bases and J dropped 3 bases, with 10 bases sitting between them. Germline CDR1 reads SGHDT; CDR2 reads YYEEEE. The CDR3 contains 13 residues. This chain's CDR3 is CASSVGGYTEAFF. CDR3 sequence (DNA): TGTGCCAGCAGCGTTGGAGGTTACACTGAAGCTTTCTTT. Using reference TRBV5-6 and TRBJ1-1 for the parts outside the CDR3, the full variable domain is DAGVTQSPTHLIKTRGQQVTLRCSPKSGHDTVSWYQQALGQGPQFIFQYYEEEERQRGNFPDRFSGHQFPNYSSELNVNALLLGDSALYLCASSVGGYTEAFFGQGTRLTVV.

CDR3 protein: CASSRLSADTQYF. Here the CDR3 DNA reads TGCGCCAGCAGCCGATTGTCGGCAGATACGCAGTATTTT. The chain links TRBV10-2 to TRBJ2-3; no definite D call. Germline values: CDR1 WSHSY, CDR2 SAAADI. V lost 6 bases and J lost 4, with 11 bases in between. This CDR3 spans 13 amino acids.

The gene calls are TRBV28 and TRBJ2-1; D call uncertain. Looked up from germline, CDR1 is MDHEN and CDR2 is SYDVKM. CDR3 length: 9 residues. The ends were cut back, 8 bases at V and 8 bases at J, with 4 bases in the middle. The chain's CDR3 is CASGDEQFF. CDR3 bases: TGTGCCAGCGGCGATGAGCAGTTCTTC.

In this sample, this clone turned up a few times. CDR3 nucleotides: TGTGCCAGCAGCAGGACAGGCGAAAACTATGGCTACACCTTC. Translating it yields CASSRTGENYGYTF. This chain links TRBV6-6 with TRBJ1-2; TRBD1 aligns across 7 bases. CDR1 is MNHNY and CDR2 is SVGAGI in the germline V gene (reference sequence). V was pared by 6 bases and J by 2 bases, with 6 bases of the junction left unmatched. The CDR3 length is 14 residues.

CDR3 in amino acids: CASRLGQEAFF. The CDR3 region has the DNA TGCGCCAGCAGACTTGGACAGGAAGCTTTCTTT. The chain couples TRBV5-1 to TRBJ1-1, with a weak D call TRBD1 (6 bases). The germline V and J ends were trimmed by 5 bases and 8 bases, with 10 bases remaining between them. Per germline, CDR1 SGHRS and CDR2 YFSETQ. The CDR3 runs to 11 residues.

The chain combines TRBV5-1 with TRBJ2-7, with 7 bases that match TRBD1. The J segment lost 11 bases and the V segment lost 0 bases, leaving 2 bases of the junction unmatched. The germline gives CDR1 SGHRS, CDR2 YFSETQ. The CDR3 loop spans 11 amino acids. This chain's CDR3 is CASSLGQGKYF. The CDR3 DNA reads as TGCGCCAGCAGCTTGGGACAGGGCAAGTACTTC.

The chain employs TRBV6-1 and TRBJ2-5; D may be TRBD2 (5 bases). The CDR3 has 15 amino acids. The ends were cut back, 2 bases at V and 7 bases at J, with 17 bases in the middle. The germline V gene has CDR1 MNHNS and CDR2 SASEGT. CDR3 region: CASSENYGLRVTQYF. The CDR3 nucleotides are TGTGCCAGCAGTGAAAACTACGGACTGCGCGTGACCCAGTACTTC.

In its sample, this clone was seen once. The V gene is TRBV2, the J gene TRBJ2-5; 8 nucleotides align to TRBD2. The CDR3 has 15 residues. The germline CDR1 and CDR2 sequences are SNHLY and FYNNEI. After removal of 2 bases from V and 7 bases from J, the junction contained 9 bases not matched to a gene. The CDR3 region is CASSEQAGAQGTQYF. The CDR3 bases are TGTGCCAGCAGTGAACAAGCGGGGGCTCAGGGGACCCAGTACTTC.

This rearrangement joins TRBV30 to TRBJ2-3; 10 bases match TRBD2. The CDR3 is 11 amino acids. Losses at the gene ends were 2 bases for V and 14 bases for J; bases not matched to a gene: 4. Germline V gives CDR1 GTSNPN, CDR2 SVGIG (reference sequence). The DNA of the CDR3 is TGTGCCTGGAGTAATAGCGGGGGGTGGTATTTT. This gives the protein CAWSNSGGWYF.

This chain uses TRBV5-1 with TRBJ2-1; maybe TRBD2 (6 bases). The germline V gene encodes CDR1 SGHRS and CDR2 YFSETQ. V was cut by 0 bases and J by 3 bases, with 10 bases left in between. The CDR3 is 15 residues long. CDR3 loop: CASSLGSGVYNEQFF. CDR3 sequence (DNA): TGCGCCAGCAGCTTGGGCTCGGGAGTCTACAATGAGCAGTTCTTC.

The V call is TRBV5-4, the J call TRBJ1-1; D unclear. Trimming removed 0 bases at V and 3 bases at J, with 6 bases between. Germline values: CDR1 SGHNT, CDR2 YYREEE (reference sequence). The CDR3 has 13 amino acids. The CDR3 DNA reads TGTGCCAGCAGCTTGGGTCGAGACACTGAAGCTTTCTTT. Protein sequence: CASSLGRDTEAFF.

The chain links TRBV6-1 to TRBJ1-1; TRBD1 is a possible D gene (5 bases). V was cut by 5 bases and J by 8 bases, with 15 bases left in between. CDR3 length: 13 residues. Germline CDR1 reads MNHNS; CDR2 reads SASEGT. Here the CDR3 DNA reads TGTGCCAGCAGTCCCCAAGGGTCAGGGGAAGCTTTCTTT. Translated: CASSPQGSGEAFF.